This TCR beta chain was sequenced in a study of blood T cell repertoires in COVID-19. Participants reported their clinical history, and cohort assignment relied on those reports. Someone with COVID-19 had been met by exposed participants within 2 weeks before study entry. Original processing notes: Reference gene primer amplification in the assay estimated nucleated cell counts. TCRdb keeps only in-frame clones here, not all; method: immunoSEQ multiplex PCR. That table furnishes V, J and clone size, whereas the DNA furnished D and trimming. The repertoire holds roughly 150,000 clones, with roughly 88% as singletons. This CDR3 comprises 16 residues. Germline V gene data show CDR1 as KGHSH and CDR2 as LQKENI. V trimming: 3 bases; J trimming: 5 bases; junction bases outside the gene matches: 10.

Material for sequencing was PBMCs or T cells enriched from blood (not recorded which). The rearrangement links TRBV18 to TRBJ2-7; the match to TRBD2 covers 10 bases. The clonotype comes from a man aged 65 to 85 who had been exposed to COVID-19. The CDR3 sequence is CASSPSLAGGNHEQYF. CDR3 nucleotide sequence: TGTGCCAGCTCACCGTCGTTAGCGGGAGGTAACCACGAGCAGTACTTC.